The 31 T cell receptor beta chains given below trace back to one sample, sequenced in a study of blood T cell repertoires in COVID-19. Data came from immunoSEQ multiplex PCR; TCRdb stores just in-frame clones and leaves some out. The sample contains some 300,000 clones, roughly 91% of which appear only once. Sequenced material: PBMCs or T cells enriched from blood (not recorded which). Receptors originate from an older woman in a cohort exposed to, infected with or recovered from COVID-19 (not recorded which).

The V gene is TRBV6-5, the J gene TRBJ1-2; D may be TRBD1 (6 bases). CDR3 length: 16 amino acids. Germline CDR1 MNHEY, CDR2 SVGAGI. V lost 2 bases and J lost 8, with 21 bases in between. DNA of the CDR3: TGTGCCAGCAGTTACACCGAGCAGGGGCACCTTGGAGGCTACACCTTC. It is translated as CASSYTEQGHLGGYTF.

This chain connects TRBV25-1 to TRBJ2-3, with TRBD2 as a possible D gene (5 bases). This CDR3 region has 15 residues. The germline CDR1 and CDR2 sequences are MGHDK and SYGVNS. V lost 4 bases and J 0 bases, leaving 11 bases between the germline ends. The CDR3 region has the DNA TGTGCCAGCAGTGGCGGGTTTGTGAGCACAGATACGCAGTATTTT. This sequence encodes CASSGGFVSTDTQYF.

J is TRBJ1-4 and V is TRBV5-1; TRBD1 might be the D (6 bases). V lost 7 bases and J 6 bases, leaving 16 bases between the germline ends. Germline values: CDR1 SGHRS, CDR2 YFSETQ. This CDR3 has 14 amino acids. The chain's CDR3 is CASSNRDIDEKLFF. The CDR3 DNA reads as TGCGCCAGCTCTAACAGGGATATCGATGAAAAACTGTTTTTT.

Here the CDR3 reads CASSLGGGPGLWEQYF. CDR3 sequence (DNA): TGTGCCAGCAGCTTAGGGGGAGGGCCGGGTTTATGGGAGCAGTACTTC. The chain has TRBV5-5 and TRBJ2-7; a possible D gene is TRBD2 (7 bases). V lost 2 bases and J lost 7, with 22 bases in between. The V gene's germline CDR1 is SGHKS and CDR2 YYEKEE (reference sequence). The CDR3 extends over 16 amino acids.

This clone was counted once. The chain couples TRBV3-1 (or the pseudogene TRBV3-2) to TRBJ2-7; TRBD2 agrees at 7 bases. CDR3 length equals 18 residues. The V and J ends lost 0 bases and 3 bases, in that order; junction bases with no gene match: 14. CDR1 is LGHDT and CDR2 is YNNKEL in the germline V gene (reference sequence). The CDR3 here is CASSQESSFAGAYYEQYF. The CDR3 DNA is TGTGCCAGCAGCCAAGAAAGTAGCTTTGCGGGAGCGTACTACGAGCAGTACTTC.

The V gene is TRBV5-1, the J gene TRBJ2-1; 7 bases align to TRBD2. The V segment lost 5 bases and the J segment 1 base; nucleotides outside the gene matches: 6. This CDR3 has 15 amino acids. Germline values: CDR1 SGHRS, CDR2 YFSETQ. The CDR3 sequence is CASSVGAGSYNEQFF. The DNA for the CDR3 is TGCGCCAGCAGTGTGGGAGCGGGGTCCTACAATGAGCAGTTCTTC.

The chain combines TRBV28 with TRBJ1-5, with D perhaps matching TRBD1 (5 bases). The V end was cut by 4 bases, the J end by 2 bases, with 9 bases between. This CDR3 has 14 amino acids. CDR1 is MDHEN and CDR2 is SYDVKM in the germline V gene. CDR3 in amino acids: CASSSGVRNQPQHF. CDR3 DNA: TGTGCCAGCAGTTCGGGGGTACGCAATCAGCCCCAGCATTTT.

CDR3: CASSPGTALNYGYTF. The CDR3 region has the DNA TGTGCCAGCAGCCCAGGGACAGCCCTTAACTATGGCTACACCTTC. The chain uses TRBV28 and TRBJ1-2; 7 bases are a match to TRBD1. The CDR3 has 15 amino acids. Germline trimming cut 6 bases from V and 1 base from J; bases unmatched to any gene: 8. The germline gives CDR1 MDHEN, CDR2 SYDVKM.

This clone has just one count. The rearrangement joins TRBV4-1 to TRBJ2-7; D is perhaps TRBD2 (6 bases). The germline V gene has CDR1 MGHRA and CDR2 YSYEKL. Trimming cost V 0 bases and J 13 bases, with 16 bases left between them. The CDR3 spans 13 residues. The CDR3 loop is CASSQDYGGNSYF. CDR3 in DNA: TGCGCCAGCAGCCAAGATTATGGCGGGAATTCCTACTTC.

V is TRBV5-1 and J is TRBJ2-4; the match to TRBD1 covers 8 bases. Trimming removed 4 bases from V and 9 bases from J; junction bases left unmatched: 9. Germline loops: CDR1 SGHRS, CDR2 YFSETQ. The CDR3 sequence is 14 residues long. The CDR3: CASSAGTGGSIQYF. The CDR3 region has the DNA TGCGCCAGCAGCGCTGGTACAGGGGGGAGCATTCAGTACTTC.

The J gene is TRBJ1-1, the V gene TRBV9; TRBD1 agrees at 7 bases. The CDR3 sequence is 19 residues long. V dropped 2 bases and J dropped 3; count of bases not matched to a gene: 19. Per the germline V gene, CDR1 is SGDLS and CDR2 is YYNGEE. CDR3 sequence (DNA): TGTGCCAGCAGCGTTCCAAATGCGGGAAACAGGGGAAGGGACACTGAAGCTTTCTTT. Amino acid sequence: CASSVPNAGNRGRDTEAFF.

V is TRBV28 and J is TRBJ1-2; D possibly corresponds to TRBD1 (6 bases). The germline V gene encodes CDR1 MDHEN and CDR2 SYDVKM. Trimming removed 2 bases from V and 8 bases from J, with 15 bases in between. The CDR3 length is 14 residues. The CDR3 loop reads CASSLITTGGGYTF. CDR3 DNA: TGTGCCAGCAGTTTAATTACTACTGGGGGCGGCTACACCTTC.

The chain has TRBV2 and TRBJ1-6; no clear D gene. The V end lost 5 bases, the J end lost 5 bases, and 4 bases lay between the germline ends. The CDR3 covers 12 residues. Per the germline V gene, CDR1 is SNHLY and CDR2 is FYNNEI. CDR3 nucleotide sequence: TGTGCCAGCAGTACAGATAATTCACCCCTCCACTTT. It yields the protein CASSTDNSPLHF.

The chain employs TRBV3-1 (or the pseudogene TRBV3-2) and TRBJ2-7; 8 bases match TRBD1. CDR1 LGHDT and CDR2 YNNKEL come from the germline V gene (reference sequence). This CDR3 contains 16 residues. The V and J ends lost 3 bases and 0 bases, in that order; junction bases with no gene match: 7. CDR3 sequence reads: CASSQRGQGSSYEQYF. The CDR3 nucleotides read TGTGCCAGCAGCCAGAGAGGACAGGGCAGCTCCTACGAGCAGTACTTC.

This chain links TRBV7-2 with TRBJ2-2; the match to TRBD2 covers 8 bases. Germline lookup yields CDR1 SGHTA and CDR2 FQGNSA. Unmatched junction bases numbered 5, after V lost 2 bases and J lost 3 bases. The CDR3 totals 16 residues. CDR3 coding DNA: TGTGCCAGCAGCTTATGGGCTAGCGGGTACACCGGGGAGCTGTTTTTT. The encoded protein is CASSLWASGYTGELFF.

The chain combines TRBV4-3 with TRBJ2-1; D may be TRBD2 (5 bases). V dropped 1 base and J dropped 7 bases, with 8 bases sitting between them. From germline, CDR1 is LGHNA and CDR2 YSLEER. This CDR3 has 13 amino acids. DNA of the CDR3: TGCGCCAGCAGCCAAGGGAGGAAAAATGAGCAGTTCTTC. Protein sequence: CASSQGRKNEQFF.

The J gene is TRBJ2-7, the V gene TRBV7-9; 9 nucleotides align to TRBD1. After removal of 5 bases from V and 5 bases from J, the junction contained 7 bases not matched to a gene. The CDR3 is made up of 14 amino acids. Looked up from germline, CDR1 is SEHNR and CDR2 is FQNEAQ (reference sequence). CDR3 DNA sequence: TGTGCCAGCAGCGGCTACAGGGGGCTAAACGAGCAGTACTTC. Its protein is CASSGYRGLNEQYF.

The chain links TRBV27 to TRBJ2-3, with D tentatively TRBD2 (6 bases). Per germline, CDR1 MNHEY and CDR2 SMNVEV (reference sequence). CDR3 length equals 16 residues. V dropped 3 bases and J dropped 0 bases, with 13 bases sitting between them. Here the CDR3 reads CASSFSRGSSTDTQYF. The CDR3 DNA sequence: TGTGCCAGCAGTTTTTCGCGGGGTTCAAGCACAGATACGCAGTATTTT.

The chain couples TRBV7-2 to TRBJ2-3; 11 bases align to TRBD2. The CDR3 covers 17 residues. Losses at the gene ends were 5 bases for V and 1 base for J; bases not matched to a gene: 8. The germline CDR1 and CDR2 sequences are SGHTA and FQGNSA. CDR3 DNA sequence: TGTGCCAGCAGCCTCTTACTAGCGGGAGAGGGCACAGATACGCAGTATTTT. Its translation is CASSLLLAGEGTDTQYF.

This chain links TRBV28 with TRBJ2-7, with 9 bases matching TRBD2. The CDR3 has 15 amino acids. The germline V gene has CDR1 MDHEN and CDR2 SYDVKM. The J segment lost 2 bases and the V segment lost 5 bases, leaving 7 bases of the junction unmatched. In DNA form, the CDR3 reads TGTGCCAGCAGTCCCGGGGTAGCGGGGGCCTACGAGCAGTACTTC. This encodes CASSPGVAGAYEQYF.

The chain is built from TRBV5-1 and TRBJ2-5; TRBD2 might be the D (6 bases). The CDR3 covers 13 residues. Germline V lookup: CDR1 SGHRS, CDR2 YFSETQ. Trimming pared 0 bases from V and 9 bases from J, leaving 12 bases between. CDR3: CASSLALEGSQYF. The CDR3 DNA reads TGCGCCAGCAGCTTGGCCTTGGAGGGCTCCCAGTACTTC.

This clone was counted between two and nine times. The chain couples TRBV18 to TRBJ2-1, with 8 positions matching TRBD2. This CDR3 has 14 amino acids. Germline trimming cut 4 bases from V and 3 bases from J; bases unmatched to any gene: 2. CDR1 is KGHSH, CDR2 LQKENI, per germline. CDR3 DNA sequence: TGTGCCAGCTCACTTAGCGGGGACTACAATGAGCAGTTCTTC. Protein product: CASSLSGDYNEQFF.

The chain links TRBV9 to TRBJ1-6, with 8 bases fitting TRBD1. This CDR3 spans 12 amino acids. J lost 9 bases, V lost 5 bases, and 1 base had no gene match. Germline V gene sequence: CDR1 SGDLS, CDR2 YYNGEE. CDR3 DNA sequence: TGTGCCAGCAGTGGACAGGGTTCACCCCTCCACTTT. Translation gives CASSGQGSPLHF.

The J gene is TRBJ2-1, the V gene TRBV15; D ambiguous. The CDR3 contains 13 residues. CDR1 LNHNV and CDR2 YYDKDF come from the germline V gene (reference sequence). Trimming pared 0 bases from V and 6 bases from J, leaving 6 bases between. The DNA for the CDR3 is TGTGCCACCAGCAGAGATTTTATCAATGAGCAGTTCTTC. It codes for CATSRDFINEQFF.

The chain is built from TRBV6-5 and TRBJ1-4, with D unclear. CDR3 length: 15 residues. CDR1 and CDR2 (germline): MNHEY, SVGAGI. Trimming pared 6 bases from V and 7 bases from J, leaving 18 bases between. DNA of the CDR3: TGTGCCAGCAGAGGCCTCTGGCCAGCGCGTGAAAAACTGTTTTTT. Its protein product is CASRGLWPAREKLFF.

The V and J genes are TRBV7-3 and TRBJ2-1, with TRBD2 as a possible D gene (5 bases). The CDR3 spans 16 residues. CDR1 and CDR2 from the germline V gene are SGHTA and FQGTGA. V was shortened by 1 base and J by 0 bases, with 10 bases between the two germline ends. In DNA, the CDR3 is TGTGCCAGCAGCTTAAGTAGCGTGGGCTCCTACAATGAGCAGTTCTTC. It specifies CASSLSSVGSYNEQFF. Using reference TRBV7-3 and TRBJ2-1 for the parts outside the CDR3, the full variable domain is GAGVSQTPSNKVTEKGKYVELRCDPISGHTALYWYRQSLGQGPEFLIYFQGTGAADDSGLPNDRFFAVRPEGSVSTLKIQRTERGDSAVYLCASSLSSVGSYNEQFFGPGTRLTVL.

The rearrangement joins TRBV5-1 to TRBJ2-7, with D unresolved. Trimming took off 4 bases at V and 1 base at J, with 9 bases between the two ends. CDR3 length equals 13 residues. Germline assignment: CDR1 SGHRS and CDR2 YFSETQ. The CDR3 protein is CASSPSQSYEQYF. DNA for the CDR3: TGCGCCAGCAGCCCGTCCCAGTCCTACGAGCAGTACTTC.

This chain links TRBV15 with TRBJ1-2; tentatively, D is TRBD1 (5 bases). This CDR3 is built from 17 residues. Germline V lookup: CDR1 LNHNV, CDR2 YYDKDF (reference sequence). With 1 base removed from V and 3 bases from J, the gap between germline ends came to 18 bases. The CDR3 DNA sequence: TGTGCCACCAGCAGAGGGAAAACAGGAGCCCCGCACTATGGCTACACCTTC. Encoded protein: CATSRGKTGAPHYGYTF. Full variable domain (remainder filled in from reference TRBV15 and TRBJ1-2): DAMVIQNPRYQVTQFGKPVTLSCSQTLNHNVMYWYQQKSSQAPKLLFHYYDKDFNNEADTPDNFQSRRPNTSFCFLDIRSPGLGDTAMYLCATSRGKTGAPHYGYTFGSGTRLTVV.

This clone was detected once. CDR3 sequence (DNA): TGTGCCAGCGGTAGCGGGAGAAAGACCCAGTACTTC. Amino acid sequence: CASGSGRKTQYF. V is TRBV6-4 and J is TRBJ2-5; 9 nucleotides match TRBD2. Trimming removed 8 bases from V and 6 bases from J; junction bases left unmatched: 4. The CDR3 consists of 12 residues. Germline V gene data show CDR1 as MRHNA and CDR2 as SNTAGT.

The V gene is TRBV5-1, the J gene TRBJ2-7, with 8 bases matching TRBD1. V dropped 3 bases and J dropped 4; count of bases not matched to a gene: 9. The CDR3 covers 15 residues. Germline V gene data show CDR1 as SGHRS and CDR2 as YFSETQ. CDR3 sequence: CASSSGTGPIYEQYF. CDR3 bases: TGCGCCAGCAGCTCCGGGACAGGCCCAATTTACGAGCAGTACTTC.

The rearrangement uses TRBV18 and TRBJ1-1; D is possibly TRBD1 (6 bases). V lost 5 bases to trimming and J lost 2 bases, with 15 bases between them. CDR1 and CDR2 from the germline V gene are KGHSH and LQKENI. CDR3 size: 15 residues. The CDR3 DNA follows: TGTGCCAGCTCAGCGCCGGGACAAAAAAACACTGAAGCTTTCTTT. It codes for CASSAPGQKNTEAFF.